Given below is one T cell receptor beta chain in context. The data are from a study of control samples from healthy donors and cancer patients. Trimming removed 1 base from V and 7 bases from J, with 13 bases in between. The CDR3 runs 14 residues. From germline, CDR1 is LGHDT and CDR2 YNNKEL (reference sequence). Data came from immunoSEQ multiplex PCR; TCRdb stores just in-frame clones and leaves some out. The data hold about 84,000 clones, with 75% to 95% observed a single time. The sample comprised blood. J is TRBJ1-2 and V is TRBV3-1 (or the pseudogene TRBV3-2), with D possibly being TRBD1 (6 bases). The sequence was obtained from a man aged 45 to 65 in good health. The CDR3 protein is CASSQGGPSGGYTF. The CDR3 nucleotides are TGTGCCAGCAGCCAAGGGGGGCCTAGTGGTGGCTACACCTTC.